One sample yielded the 20 T cell receptor beta chains listed below, sequenced in a study of T cell changes during pregnancy in multiple sclerosis. Using immunoSEQ multiplex PCR, the repertoire was profiled, and TCRdb retains in-frame clones only, with some absent. The profile shows around 49,000 clones, around 90% of them singletons. The sample here was CD4+ T cells from peripheral blood mononuclear cells, taken after pregnancy. All receptors derive from a female donor in good health, enrolled as a control in a pregnancy study.

The chain has TRBV5-1 and TRBJ2-3; 9 bases fit TRBD1. Germline V CDR1 and CDR2: SGHRS, YFSETQ. V dropped 5 bases and J dropped 4; count of bases not matched to a gene: 2. The CDR3 consists of 13 residues. The CDR3 is CASRTGGADTQYF. CDR3 coding DNA: TGCGCCAGCAGGACAGGGGGGGCAGATACGCAGTATTTT.

This chain links TRBV5-4 with TRBJ2-3; 9 positions match TRBD2. Germline lookup yields CDR1 SGHNT and CDR2 YYREEE (reference sequence). The CDR3 sequence is 18 residues long. V dropped 4 bases and J dropped 1; count of bases not matched to a gene: 13. In nucleotides, the CDR3 is TGTGCCAGCAGCCCCAGTGGTAGCGGGAGAGGTGGCACAGATACGCAGTATTTT. Encoded protein: CASSPSGSGRGGTDTQYF.

The table lists this clone with a count of one. V usage is TRBV15 and J usage is TRBJ2-5; a weak D match, TRBD1 (6 bases). The germline V and J ends were trimmed by 0 bases and 3 bases, with 8 bases remaining between them. CDR1 is LNHNV, CDR2 YYDKDF, per germline (reference sequence). The CDR3 runs 14 residues. This CDR3 reads CATSRDGTKETQYF. In DNA form, the CDR3 reads TGTGCCACCAGCAGAGATGGGACAAAAGAGACCCAGTACTTC.

The chain has TRBV2 and TRBJ1-1, with D perhaps matching TRBD1 (5 bases). The V gene lost 8 bases and the J gene lost 0 bases, with 10 bases spanning the gap. The CDR3 spans 13 residues. CDR1 and CDR2 from the germline V gene are SNHLY and FYNNEI. CDR3 loop: CASGQGMNTEAFF. CDR3 nucleotides: TGTGCCAGCGGGCAGGGCATGAACACTGAAGCTTTCTTT. Using reference TRBV2 and TRBJ1-1 for the parts outside the CDR3, the full variable domain is EPEVTQTPSHQVTQMGQEVILRCVPISNHLYFYWYRQILGQKVEFLVSFYNNEISEKSEIFDDQFSVERPDGSNFTLKIRSTKLEDSAMYFCASGQGMNTEAFFGQGTRLTVV.

The sample holds one count of this clone. The chain carries TRBV19 and TRBJ2-1; D might be TRBD2 (7 bases). CDR3 length equals 13 residues. Germline lookup yields CDR1 LNHDA and CDR2 SQIVND (reference sequence). V lost 7 bases and J 10 bases, leaving 17 bases between the germline ends. CDR3 DNA: TGTGCCAGTACCCCCCGGGGGGCAGCCGAGCAGTTCTTC. This sequence encodes CASTPRGAAEQFF.

The gene calls are TRBV19 and TRBJ1-5; maybe TRBD1 (5 bases). Germline assignment: CDR1 LNHDA and CDR2 SQIVND (reference sequence). V shed 1 base and J shed 6 bases, with 16 bases lying between them. This CDR3 region has 16 residues. The CDR3 region has the DNA TGTGCCAGTAGTATAGGATTGGGGGGACGGGGTCAGCCCCAGCATTTT. Its translation is CASSIGLGGRGQPQHF.

This clone has just a few counts. The CDR3 loop reads CASMGHSSGANVLTF. As DNA, the CDR3 is TGTGCCAGCATGGGACACAGCTCTGGGGCCAACGTCCTGACTTTC. The rearrangement links TRBV28 to TRBJ2-6; maybe TRBD1 (6 bases). The CDR3 is made up of 15 amino acids. From germline, CDR1 is MDHEN and CDR2 SYDVKM. The ends were cut back, 7 bases at V and 0 bases at J, with 10 bases in the middle.

The V and J genes are TRBV5-6 and TRBJ1-1, with a tentative D call TRBD1 (5 bases). This CDR3 contains 14 residues. Looked up from germline, CDR1 is SGHDT and CDR2 is YYEEEE. V lost 6 bases and J lost 7, with 19 bases in between. The CDR3 DNA is TGTGCCAGCACCCAAACGGGGGGTCGGGGTGAAGCTTTCTTT. Translated, it gives CASTQTGGRGEAFF.

This rearrangement joins TRBV7-2 to TRBJ2-5; the match to TRBD2 covers 11 bases. The J call may be incorrect, as the DNA end agrees better with TRBJ2-7. Germline V gene sequence: CDR1 SGHTA, CDR2 FQGNSA. The CDR3 sequence is 18 residues long. CDR3 protein: CASSLGTPLLAGGNEQYF. DNA of the CDR3: TGTGCCAGCAGCTTAGGAACCCCCCTTCTAGCGGGGGGCAACGAGCAGTACTTC.

The chain recombines TRBV9 with TRBJ2-1, with TRBD2 matching 11 bases. The J segment lost 4 bases and the V segment lost 4 bases, leaving 19 bases of the junction unmatched. CDR3 length: 20 amino acids. Germline values: CDR1 SGDLS, CDR2 YYNGEE. CDR3 sequence reads: CASSLRGPGTSGIGYNEQFF. CDR3 DNA: TGTGCCAGCAGCCTAAGAGGGCCCGGGACTAGCGGAATAGGGTACAATGAGCAGTTCTTC.

The CDR3 DNA sequence: TGTGCCAGCAACCTACGGGATTCACCCCTCCACTTT. This sequence encodes CASNLRDSPLHF. The chain combines TRBV4-2 with TRBJ1-6; no reliable D call. The V end was cut by 7 bases, the J end by 8 bases, with 9 bases between. The CDR3 is made up of 12 amino acids. The germline V gene encodes CDR1 LGHNA and CDR2 YNFKEQ.

The chain has TRBV5-6 and TRBJ1-2; D remains unclear. Looked up from germline, CDR1 is SGHDT and CDR2 is YYEEEE. The CDR3 covers 17 residues. Trimming cost V 6 bases and J 8 bases, with 29 bases left between them. CDR3 sequence (DNA): TGTGCCAGCAAGTCGAAGTTCCGGGAGACGGGCCTTCGGGGCTACACCTTC. Translating gives CASKSKFRETGLRGYTF.

The chain carries TRBV7-9 and TRBJ2-1; 10 bases fit TRBD2. The CDR3 loop spans 17 amino acids. Germline loops: CDR1 SEHNR, CDR2 FQNEAQ (reference sequence). Trimming took 5 bases from V and 10 from J; bases not matched to a gene: 17. CDR3 loop: CASSPVSLSGRALEQFF. The CDR3 nucleotides are TGTGCCAGCAGCCCAGTGTCCTTAAGCGGGAGGGCACTCGAGCAGTTCTTC.

The CDR3 loop is CASSLQGSYGYTF. DNA for the CDR3: TGTGCCAGCAGCTTACAGGGCTCCTATGGCTACACCTTC. This rearrangement joins TRBV27 to TRBJ1-2; D perhaps matches TRBD1 (6 bases). The CDR3 runs 13 residues. Germline-derived CDR1 and CDR2 are MNHEY and SMNVEV (reference sequence). V was cut by 6 bases and J by 4 bases, with 12 bases left in between.

The chain has TRBV27 and TRBJ1-6; 7 nucleotides match TRBD1. Trimming removed 6 bases from V and 2 bases from J; junction bases left unmatched: 10. This CDR3 is built from 17 residues. Germline CDR1 is MNHEY and CDR2 is SMNVEV (reference sequence). CDR3 in amino acids: CASSAARGKPYNSPLHF. In DNA form, the CDR3 reads TGTGCCAGCAGCGCCGCCAGGGGGAAACCCTATAATTCACCCCTCCACTTT.

The rearrangement links TRBV7-2 to TRBJ1-1; D is perhaps TRBD1 (6 bases). The CDR3 has 12 amino acids. V gave up 3 bases and J gave up 9 bases, with 11 bases separating them. Germline lookup yields CDR1 SGHTA and CDR2 FQGNSA. CDR3 in amino acids: CASSFGTQKAFF. As DNA, the CDR3 is TGTGCCAGCAGCTTCGGGACACAGAAAGCTTTCTTT.

This clone has a single count. The chain uses TRBV9 and TRBJ1-5; the D gene is possibly TRBD1 (6 bases). From germline, CDR1 is SGDLS and CDR2 YYNGEE. CDR3 size: 16 residues. Trimming took off 0 bases at V and 5 bases at J, with 15 bases between the two ends. For the CDR3, the DNA is TGTGCCAGCAGCGTAGGGATCGGAACAGGGCATCAGCCCCAGCATTTT. Translated: CASSVGIGTGHQPQHF.

The chain links TRBV28 to TRBJ2-7; no reliable D call. Deletions cut 6 bases from V and 6 bases from J, with 12 bases between. The CDR3 length is 12 residues. Germline-derived CDR1 and CDR2 are MDHEN and SYDVKM. This CDR3 reads CASSLHRSEQYF. The CDR3 DNA is TGTGCCAGCAGCCTCCATCGGTCCGAGCAGTACTTC.

This chain joins TRBV19 and TRBJ2-1, with 16 bases lining up with TRBD2. The V gene's germline CDR1 is LNHDA and CDR2 SQIVND (reference sequence). V lost 5 bases and J lost 3; bases outside the gene matches: 10. The CDR3 consists of 19 residues. The CDR3 bases are TGTGCCAGTAGTCCAACGGGACTAGCGGGGGGGGCTAACTACAATGAGCAGTTCTTC. Its translation is CASSPTGLAGGANYNEQFF.

This chain uses TRBV15 with TRBJ2-2; tentative D call: TRBD1 (5 bases). The CDR3 is 14 amino acids. The V end was cut by 0 bases, the J end by 6 bases, with 8 bases between. Germline V CDR1 and CDR2: LNHNV, YYDKDF (reference sequence). CDR3 nucleotides: TGTGCCACCAGCAGAGACAGGGCCCCCGGGGAGCTGTTTTTT. Its translation: CATSRDRAPGELFF. Using reference TRBV15 and TRBJ2-2 for the parts outside the CDR3, the full variable domain is DAMVIQNPRYQVTQFGKPVTLSCSQTLNHNVMYWYQQKSSQAPKLLFHYYDKDFNNEADTPDNFQSRRPNTSFCFLDIRSPGLGDTAMYLCATSRDRAPGELFFGEGSRLTVL.